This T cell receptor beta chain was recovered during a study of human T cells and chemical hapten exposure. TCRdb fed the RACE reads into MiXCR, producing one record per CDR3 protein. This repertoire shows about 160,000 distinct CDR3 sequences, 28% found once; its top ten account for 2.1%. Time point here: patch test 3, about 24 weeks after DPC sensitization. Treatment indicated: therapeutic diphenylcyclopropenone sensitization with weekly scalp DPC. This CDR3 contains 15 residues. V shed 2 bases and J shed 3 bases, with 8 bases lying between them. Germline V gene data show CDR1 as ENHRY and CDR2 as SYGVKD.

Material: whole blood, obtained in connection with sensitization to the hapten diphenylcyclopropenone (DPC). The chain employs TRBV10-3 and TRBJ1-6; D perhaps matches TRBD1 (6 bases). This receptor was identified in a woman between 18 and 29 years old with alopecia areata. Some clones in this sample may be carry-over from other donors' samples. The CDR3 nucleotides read TGTGCCATCAGTGAGACAGGGAACTATAATTCACCCCTCCACTTT. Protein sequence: CAISETGNYNSPLHF.